This is a list of T cell receptor beta chains from one sample in a study of blood T cell repertoires in COVID-19. Sequencing was performed with immunoSEQ multiplex PCR; in TCRdb, only in-frame clones are kept and a portion is missing. This table has roughly 60,000 clones, approximately 90% appearing once. Sequencing input: peripheral blood. The receptors derive from an elderly woman with active COVID-19. CDR3s include the opening cysteine and the closing phenylalanine or tryptophan. D genes are given only for firm matches. Not all rows give a size; the values are once, few, many and, for expanded clones, a class.

>TRBJ1-3|TRBV7-8|-|-
CASSLRDAGVSNTIYF
TGTGCCAGCAGCTTACGCGACGCGGGAGTGTCAAACACCATATATTTT
>TRBJ2-6|TRBV21-1|-|-
CASRASVARGLSGANVLTF
TGTGCCAGCAGAGCAAGTGTCGCCAGGGGGCTCTCTGGGGCCAACGTCCTGACTTTC
>TRBJ2-3|TRBV3-1/TRBV3-2|once|TRBD1
CASSPRQGITDTQYF
TGTGCCAGCAGCCCTCGACAGGGGATCACAGATACGCAGTATTTT
>TRBJ1-1|TRBV20-1|-|-
CSASLAGRNTEAFF
TGCAGTGCTAGTCTTGCGGGCAGGAACACTGAAGCTTTCTTT
>TRBJ1-2|TRBV3-1/TRBV3-2|-|TRBD1
CASSQGAGTGDGGYTF
TGTGCCAGCAGCCAGGGGGCCGGGACAGGGGACGGTGGCTACACCTTC
>TRBJ2-3|TRBV4-2|-|-
CASSLDTRGISLTQYF
TGTGCCAGCAGCCTTGACACGCGGGGAATATCCCTTACGCAGTATTTT
>TRBJ2-1|TRBV15|-|-
CATSRKAAASYNEQFF
TGTGCCACCAGCAGGAAAGCGGCCGCCTCCTACAATGAGCAGTTCTTC
>TRBJ2-7|TRBV11-2|-|TRBD2
CASSFGGAGGPQFYEQYF
TGTGCCAGCAGCTTTGGGGGAGCGGGAGGCCCACAGTTCTACGAGCAGTACTTC
>TRBJ2-7|TRBV27|-|-
CASRWTGTSYEQYF
TGTGCCAGCAGATGGACCGGGACTTCTTACGAGCAGTACTTC
>TRBJ1-5|TRBV24-1|-|TRBD1
CATSASTGVGNQPQHF
TGTGCCACCAGTGCCTCGACAGGGGTCGGCAATCAGCCCCAGCATTTT
>TRBJ2-3|TRBV7-2|-|TRBD1
CASSLRTGDTDTQYF
TGTGCCAGCAGCTTACGGACAGGGGACACAGATACGCAGTATTTT
>TRBJ2-7|TRBV19|-|TRBD2
CASSIDPGLAGSQYF
TGTGCCAGTAGTATAGATCCTGGACTAGCGGGCTCACAGTACTTC
>TRBJ2-7|TRBV28|-|TRBD1
CASSLPNRGHSYEQYF
TGTGCCAGCAGTCTCCCTAACAGGGGGCACTCCTACGAGCAGTACTTC
>TRBJ2-3|TRBV7-8|-|-
CASTLRLSSSTTDTQYF
TGTGCCAGCACCCTCAGACTCTCTAGCAGCACCACAGATACGCAGTATTTT
>TRBJ1-2|TRBV5-1|-|-
CASSIRDTRYYGYTF
TGCGCCAGCAGCATCCGGGACACCCGGTACTATGGCTACACCTTC
>TRBJ2-2|TRBV28|-|TRBD2
CASSSTLANSGELFF
TGTGCCAGCAGTTCCACACTAGCGAACTCCGGGGAGCTGTTTTTT
>TRBJ2-3|TRBV28|-|TRBD2
CASSQPGLGTDTQYF
TGTGCCAGCAGTCAGCCGGGACTAGGAACAGATACGCAGTATTTT
>TRBJ2-1|TRBV7-2|-|-
CASSLTSYYNEQFF
TGTGCCAGCAGCTTAACTTCCTACTACAATGAGCAGTTCTTC
>TRBJ2-7|TRBV19|-|TRBD2
CASSGLAGVYEQYF
TGTGCCAGTAGTGGACTAGCGGGTGTCTACGAGCAGTACTTC
>TRBJ1-1|TRBV5-1|-|-
CASGGGWGGAAEAFF
TGCGCCAGCGGAGGTGGTTGGGGGGGCGCTGCTGAAGCTTTCTTT
>TRBJ1-1|TRBV4-1|few|TRBD1
CASTSGQGAEAFF
TGCGCCAGCACGTCGGGACAGGGGGCTGAAGCTTTCTTT
>TRBJ2-7|TRBV5-4|-|-
CASSREDSNEQYF
TGTGCCAGCAGCCGTGAGGACAGTAACGAGCAGTACTTC
>TRBJ2-1|TRBV28|-|-
CARRGVGGSYNEQFF
TGTGCCAGACGAGGAGTAGGGGGTTCCTACAATGAGCAGTTCTTC
>TRBJ2-1|TRBV6-6|-|TRBD2
CASRASGGPAYEQFF
TGTGCCAGCAGGGCTAGCGGGGGGCCGGCGTATGAGCAGTTCTTC
>TRBJ2-2|TRBV4-1|-|-
CASSQDRRNTGELFF
TGCGCCAGCAGCCAAGATAGGAGGAACACCGGGGAGCTGTTTTTT
>TRBJ2-3|TRBV5-8|-|TRBD2
CASSPGTSGSTDTQYF
TGTGCCAGCAGCCCAGGGACTAGCGGGAGCACAGATACGCAGTATTTT
>TRBJ1-1|TRBV5-4|-|TRBD1
CASRWGTGDMNTEAFF
TGTGCCAGCAGGTGGGGGACAGGGGACATGAACACTGAAGCTTTCTTT
>TRBJ2-2|TRBV7-2|-|TRBD1
CASSLGTGQGVRELFF
TGTGCCAGCAGCTTAGGAACGGGACAGGGAGTGAGGGAGCTGTTTTTT
>TRBJ2-2|TRBV10-1|once|TRBD1
CASSERGQGHTGELFF
TGCGCCAGCAGTGAACGGGGACAGGGTCACACCGGGGAGCTGTTTTTT
>TRBJ1-5|TRBV4-1|-|-
CASSRRFGGAQPQHF
TGCGCCAGCAGCAGACGTTTTGGAGGGGCTCAGCCCCAGCATTTT
>TRBJ1-5|TRBV21-1|-|-
CASSNAFSRKQPQHF
TGTGCCAGCAGCAACGCATTCTCGCGGAAACAGCCCCAGCATTTT
>TRBJ2-3|TRBV27|-|TRBD2
CASSMTAGADTQYF
TGTGCCAGCAGTATGACAGCGGGGGCAGATACGCAGTATTTT
>TRBJ1-1|TRBV5-1|-|-
CASSPGWGLNTEAFF
TGCGCCAGCAGCCCGGGCTGGGGGCTGAACACTGAAGCTTTCTTT
>TRBJ2-1|TRBV11-2|-|TRBD2
CASSLAGSGSEQFF
TGTGCCAGCAGCTTAGCCGGGAGCGGGAGTGAGCAGTTCTTC
>TRBJ1-2|TRBV6-6|few|-
CASSLPGHGVYGYTF
TGTGCCAGCAGTTTACCGGGACACGGCGTTTATGGCTACACCTTC
>TRBJ1-5|TRBV28|-|-
CASSPQGRDNQPQHF
TGTGCCAGCAGTCCCCAGGGGAGGGATAATCAGCCCCAGCATTTT
>TRBJ1-5|TRBV6-5|-|TRBD1
CASSSGQGNQPQHF
TGTGCCAGCAGTTCAGGACAGGGTAATCAGCCCCAGCATTTT
>TRBJ2-2|TRBV10-3|few|TRBD2
CAICRTSGENTGELFF
TGTGCCATCTGTCGGACTAGCGGGGAGAACACCGGGGAGCTGTTTTTT
>TRBJ1-1|TRBV10-2|-|-
CASSEKGDTEAFF
TGCGCCAGCAGTGAGAAGGGGGACACTGAAGCTTTCTTT
>TRBJ2-5|TRBV2|-|-
CASVRDSILSQETQYF
TGTGCCAGCGTCCGGGACTCCATCCTGAGCCAAGAGACCCAGTACTTC
>TRBJ2-7|TRBV29-1|-|TRBD2
CSVRYGAGGPHEQYF
TGCAGCGTTCGATATGGAGCGGGAGGGCCACACGAGCAGTACTTC
>TRBJ2-5|TRBV4-1|-|TRBD2
CASSQEGAGVLETQYF
TGCGCCAGCAGCCAAGAGGGCGCGGGAGTGTTGGAGACCCAGTACTTC
>TRBJ2-1|TRBV6-6|-|-
CASSQRLRLHYNEQFF
TGTGCCAGCAGCCAACGCCTCAGGCTCCACTACAATGAGCAGTTCTTC
>TRBJ1-1|TRBV6-5|-|-
CAGGDGPWTEAFF
TGTGCCGGAGGGGACGGGCCGTGGACTGAAGCTTTCTTT
>TRBJ1-2|TRBV28|-|-
CASRAGGRYTF
TGTGCCAGCCGGGCGGGAGGGCGCTACACCTTC
>TRBJ2-7|TRBV24-1|-|TRBD1
CATSDFTVRDSRSYEQYF
TGTGCCACCAGTGATTTTACAGTCCGGGACAGCCGCTCCTACGAGCAGTACTTC
>TRBJ1-4|TRBV24-1|-|-
CATSDPGSGEKLFF
TGTGCCACCAGTGACCCCGGGTCGGGGGAAAAACTGTTTTTT
>TRBJ2-6|TRBV5-4|-|-
CASGSSGANVLTF
TGTGCCAGTGGGAGCTCTGGGGCCAACGTCCTGACTTTC
>TRBJ2-1|TRBV6-1|once|-
CASSELGPVPGNEQFF
TGTGCCAGCAGTGAACTTGGGCCGGTCCCAGGCAATGAGCAGTTCTTC
>TRBJ2-5|TRBV5-4|-|-
CASSLAGLPLQETQYF
TGTGCCAGCAGCTTGGCGGGTCTGCCGTTACAAGAGACCCAGTACTTC
>TRBJ2-7|TRBV3-1/TRBV3-2|-|TRBD2
CASGTSGRINEQYF
TGTGCCAGCGGGACTAGCGGGAGGATTAACGAGCAGTACTTC
>TRBJ2-5|TRBV6-6|-|TRBD2
CASSRPRAKREGLRETQYF
TGTGCCAGCAGTCGCCCTAGGGCAAAGCGGGAGGGCCTACGTGAGACCCAGTACTTC
>TRBJ2-3|TRBV9|-|-
CASSVDASMDTQYF
TGTGCCAGCAGCGTAGATGCTAGCATGGATACGCAGTATTTT
>TRBJ1-2|TRBV7-9|-|-
CASSYIEGEGYTF
TGTGCCAGCAGCTATATAGAGGGAGAGGGCTACACCTTC